This TCR beta chain was profiled in a study of tumor-infiltrating lymphocytes in primary liver carcinoma. Study-level background: Donors underwent surgery for histopathologically diagnosed primary liver carcinoma. Those enrolled were patients of both sexes, who were aged 30 to 69 years. The tumors ranged from roughly 4.2 to 11 cm across and fell within stage T1-T3 N0M0.

The study extracted blood RNA from unsorted whole blood and also extracted germline DNA. Peripheral blood, 3.5 to 4 milliliters, was collected prior to surgery. This clonotype is a singleton in its sample. The junction had 10 bases not matched to a gene; V was cut back by 2 bases and J by 0 bases. The CDR3 length is 18 residues. Germline V CDR1 and CDR2: MNHEY, SVGEGT. From 450 to 600 ng total RNA, TCR beta cDNA was generated with a primer in the constant region. Investigators got TCR beta libraries out of three nested multiplex PCR rounds, done with slightly modified ARM-PCR. TRBV1-TRBV30 forward and Cbeta reverse primers drove the first two roughly 11-cycle rounds. TCRdb reprocessed the multiplex PCR reads via MiXCR and lists one record per CDR3 protein. There are approximately 340,000 distinct CDR3 sequences in the sample; 65% occur only once, and about 6.5% lies in the top ten.

This chain uses TRBV6-2 or TRBV6-3 with TRBJ1-5; TRBD1 matches 7 bases. The TCR sequence derives from a man aged 40-55 years with primary liver carcinoma and hepatitis B virus infection. The source material was peripheral blood. The DNA for the CDR3 is TGTGCCAGCAGTTACGCGACCGGGACAGAGTATAGCAATCAGCCCCAGCATTTT. Encoded protein: CASSYATGTEYSNQPQHF.